This TCR beta chain derives from a study of PD-L1 blockade in urothelial cancer. Study summary: About 85% of the roughly 30 patients comprised males who had bladder-origin urothelial cancer. A median of roughly 150,000 T cells was found in the blood samples.

After removal of 5 bases from V and 3 bases from J, the junction contained 16 bases not matched to a gene. Germline CDR1 is MDHEN and CDR2 is SYDVKM. There are 19 residues in the CDR3. Time point defined: pretreatment peripheral blood. Between 1 and 8 samples, pretreatment and on-treatment, were given by each patient. Repertoires were generated with immunoSEQ multiplex PCR, while TCRdb's copy carries only in-frame clones and drops some. The table shows roughly 130,000 clones, with about 81% occurring only once. The V and J genes are TRBV28 and TRBJ2-6, with 7 bases matching TRBD1. This specimen consisted of PBMCs, obtained around atezolizumab (anti-PD-L1) treatment. This clonotype was obtained from a man aged 50 to 59 with urothelial cancer. The CDR3 reads CASSPSTGWGIVGANVLTF. DNA of the CDR3: TGTGCCAGCAGTCCTTCGACAGGGTGGGGTATCGTTGGGGCCAACGTCCTGACTTTC. Together with reference TRBV28 and TRBJ2-6, the CDR3 gives the full variable domain: DVKVTQSSRYLVKRTGEKVFLECVQDMDHENMFWYRQDPGLGLRLIYFSYDVKMKEKGDIPEGYSVSREKKERFSLILESASTNQTSMYLCASSPSTGWGIVGANVLTFGAGSRLTVL.